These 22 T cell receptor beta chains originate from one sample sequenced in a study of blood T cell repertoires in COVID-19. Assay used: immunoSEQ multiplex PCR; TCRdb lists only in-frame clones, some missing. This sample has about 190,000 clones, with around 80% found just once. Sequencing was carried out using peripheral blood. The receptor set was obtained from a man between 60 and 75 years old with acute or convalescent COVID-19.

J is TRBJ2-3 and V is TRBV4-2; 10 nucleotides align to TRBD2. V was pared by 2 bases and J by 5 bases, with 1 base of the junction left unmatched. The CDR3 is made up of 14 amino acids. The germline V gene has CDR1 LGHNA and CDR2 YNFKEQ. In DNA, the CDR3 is TGTGCCAGCAGCCAACCTAGCGGGGGAGATACGCAGTATTTT. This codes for CASSQPSGGDTQYF.

The CDR3 bases are TGCGCCAGCAGCCGAGGACAGGAGGCGGTCACTGAAGCTTTCTTT. Protein: CASSRGQEAVTEAFF. The chain couples TRBV4-1 to TRBJ1-1; 7 bases align to TRBD1. The junction had 9 bases not matched to a gene; V was cut back by 4 bases and J by 4 bases. This CDR3 region has 15 residues. The germline V gene has CDR1 MGHRA and CDR2 YSYEKL.

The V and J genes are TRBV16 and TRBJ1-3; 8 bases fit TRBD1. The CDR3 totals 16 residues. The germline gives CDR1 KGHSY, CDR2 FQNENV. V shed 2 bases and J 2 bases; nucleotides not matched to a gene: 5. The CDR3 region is CASSQPLQGAGNTIYF. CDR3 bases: TGTGCCAGCAGCCAACCACTACAGGGGGCTGGAAACACCATATATTTT. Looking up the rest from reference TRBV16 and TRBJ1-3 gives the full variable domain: GEEVAQTPKHLVRGEGQKAKLYCAPIKGHSYVFWYQQVLKNEFKFLISFQNENVFDETGMPKERFSAKCLPNSPCSLEIQATKLEDSAVYFCASSQPLQGAGNTIYFGEGSWLTVV.

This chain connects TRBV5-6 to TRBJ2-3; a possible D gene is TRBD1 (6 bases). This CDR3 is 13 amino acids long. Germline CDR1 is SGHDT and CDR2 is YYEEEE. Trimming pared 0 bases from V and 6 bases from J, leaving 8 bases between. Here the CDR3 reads CASSLDRVDTQYF. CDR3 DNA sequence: TGTGCCAGCAGCTTGGACAGGGTCGATACGCAGTATTTT.

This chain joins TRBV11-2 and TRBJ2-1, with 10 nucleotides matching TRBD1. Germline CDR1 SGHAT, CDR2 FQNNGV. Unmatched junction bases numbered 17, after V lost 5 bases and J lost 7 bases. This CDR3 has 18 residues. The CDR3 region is CASSHYTPDRGRLNEQFF. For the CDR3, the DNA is TGTGCCAGCAGCCATTACACACCCGACAGGGGGCGATTGAATGAGCAGTTCTTC.

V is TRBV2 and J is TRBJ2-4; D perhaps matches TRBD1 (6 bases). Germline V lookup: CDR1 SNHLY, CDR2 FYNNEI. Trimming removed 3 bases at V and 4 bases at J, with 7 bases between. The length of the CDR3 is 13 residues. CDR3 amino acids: CASSDRGKNIQYF. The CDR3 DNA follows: TGTGCCAGCAGTGACAGGGGAAAAAACATTCAGTACTTC.

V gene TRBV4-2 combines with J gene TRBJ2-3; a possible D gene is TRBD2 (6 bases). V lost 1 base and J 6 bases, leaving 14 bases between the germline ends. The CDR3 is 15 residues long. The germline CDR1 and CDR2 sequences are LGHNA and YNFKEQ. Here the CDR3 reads CASSQGLAPGDTQYF. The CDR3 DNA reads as TGTGCCAGCAGCCAAGGTCTAGCGCCGGGGGATACGCAGTATTTT.

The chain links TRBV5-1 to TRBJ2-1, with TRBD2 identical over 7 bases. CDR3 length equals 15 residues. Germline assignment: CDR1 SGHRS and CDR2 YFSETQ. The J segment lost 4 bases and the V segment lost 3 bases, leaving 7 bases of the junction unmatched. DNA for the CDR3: TGCGCCAGCAGCTCCTCGACTAGCACATACAATGAGCAGTTCTTC. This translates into CASSSSTSTYNEQFF.

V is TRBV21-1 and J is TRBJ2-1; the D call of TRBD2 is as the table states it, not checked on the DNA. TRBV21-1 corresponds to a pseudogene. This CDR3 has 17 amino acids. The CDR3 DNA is TGTGCCAGCAGCAAAGGGGCTAGCGGGATTTCCTACAATGAGCAGTTCTTC. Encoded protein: CASSKGASGISYNEQFF.

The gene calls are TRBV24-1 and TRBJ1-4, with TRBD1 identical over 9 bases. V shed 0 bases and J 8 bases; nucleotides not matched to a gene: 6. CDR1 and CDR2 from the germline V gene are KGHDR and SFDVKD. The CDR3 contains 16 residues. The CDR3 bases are TGTGCCACCAGTGATTTGCGGGACAGGGTAAAAGAAAAACTGTTTTTT. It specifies CATSDLRDRVKEKLFF.

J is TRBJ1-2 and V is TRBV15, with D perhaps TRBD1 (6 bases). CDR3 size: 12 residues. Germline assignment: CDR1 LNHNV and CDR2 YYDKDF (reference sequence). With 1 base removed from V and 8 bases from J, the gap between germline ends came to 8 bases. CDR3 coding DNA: TGTGCCACCAGCAGAGTTGGGGGCGGCTACACCTTC. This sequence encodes CATSRVGGGYTF.

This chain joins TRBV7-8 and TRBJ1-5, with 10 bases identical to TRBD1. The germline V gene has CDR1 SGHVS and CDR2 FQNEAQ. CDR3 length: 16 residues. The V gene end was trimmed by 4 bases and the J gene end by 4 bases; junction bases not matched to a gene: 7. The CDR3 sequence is CASSYGTGVRNQPQHF. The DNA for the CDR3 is TGTGCCAGCAGCTATGGGACAGGGGTACGGAATCAGCCCCAGCATTTT.

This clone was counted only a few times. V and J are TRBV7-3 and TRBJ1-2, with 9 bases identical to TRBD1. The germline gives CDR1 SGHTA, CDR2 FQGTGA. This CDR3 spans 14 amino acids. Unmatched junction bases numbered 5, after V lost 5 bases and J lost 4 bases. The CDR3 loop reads CASSPKDRGYGYTF. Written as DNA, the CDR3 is TGTGCCAGCAGCCCCAAGGACAGGGGCTATGGCTACACCTTC. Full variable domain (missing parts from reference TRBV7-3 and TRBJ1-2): GAGVSQTPSNKVTEKGKYVELRCDPISGHTALYWYRQSLGQGPEFLIYFQGTGAADDSGLPNDRFFAVRPEGSVSTLKIQRTERGDSAVYLCASSPKDRGYGYTFGSGTRLTVV.

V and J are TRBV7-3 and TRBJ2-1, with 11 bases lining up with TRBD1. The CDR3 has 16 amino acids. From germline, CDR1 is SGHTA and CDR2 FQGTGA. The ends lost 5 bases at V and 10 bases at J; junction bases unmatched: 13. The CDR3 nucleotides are TGTGCCAGCAGCCAAATCAGGACAGGGGGCGCGGGGGAGCAGTTCTTC. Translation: CASSQIRTGGAGEQFF.

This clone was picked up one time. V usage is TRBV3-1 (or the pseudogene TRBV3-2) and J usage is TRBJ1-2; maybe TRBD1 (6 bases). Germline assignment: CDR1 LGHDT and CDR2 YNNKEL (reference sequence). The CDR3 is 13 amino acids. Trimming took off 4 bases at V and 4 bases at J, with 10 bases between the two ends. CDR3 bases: TGTGCCAGCAGCCCAGGGGTTGGCTATGGCTACACCTTC. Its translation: CASSPGVGYGYTF.

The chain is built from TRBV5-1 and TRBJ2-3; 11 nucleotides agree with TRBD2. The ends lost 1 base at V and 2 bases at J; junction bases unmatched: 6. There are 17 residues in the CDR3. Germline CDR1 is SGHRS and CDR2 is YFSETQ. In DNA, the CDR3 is TGCGCCAGCAGCTTGATGGGTAGCGGGAGGGTCACAGATACGCAGTATTTT. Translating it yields CASSLMGSGRVTDTQYF.

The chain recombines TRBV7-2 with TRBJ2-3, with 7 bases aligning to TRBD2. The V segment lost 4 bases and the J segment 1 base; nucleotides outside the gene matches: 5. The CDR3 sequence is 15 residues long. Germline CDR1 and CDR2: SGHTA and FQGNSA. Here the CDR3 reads CASSYSSGRTDTQYF. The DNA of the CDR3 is TGTGCCAGCAGCTATTCTAGCGGCCGCACAGATACGCAGTATTTT.

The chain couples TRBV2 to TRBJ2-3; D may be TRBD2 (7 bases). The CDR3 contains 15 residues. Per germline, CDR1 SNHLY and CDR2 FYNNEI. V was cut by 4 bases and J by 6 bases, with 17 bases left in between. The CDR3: CASSVKAGRGDTQYF. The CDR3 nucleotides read TGTGCCAGCAGTGTAAAAGCGGGGAGGGGGGATACGCAGTATTTT.

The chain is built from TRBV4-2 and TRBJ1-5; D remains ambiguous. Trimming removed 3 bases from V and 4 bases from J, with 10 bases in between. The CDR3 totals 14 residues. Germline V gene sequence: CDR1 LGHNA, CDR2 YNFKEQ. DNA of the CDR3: TGTGCCAGCAGCCATGACGACGGGAATCAGCCCCAGCATTTT. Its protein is CASSHDDGNQPQHF.

CDR3 in amino acids: CASSPQGFTDTEAFF. The CDR3, as DNA: TGTGCCAGTAGTCCCCAGGGTTTCACGGACACTGAAGCTTTCTTT. V usage is TRBV19 and J usage is TRBJ1-1; weak D call: TRBD1 (5 bases). The CDR3 contains 15 residues. The V gene lost 5 bases and the J gene lost 3 bases, with 16 bases spanning the gap. Germline CDR1 reads LNHDA; CDR2 reads SQIVND (reference sequence).

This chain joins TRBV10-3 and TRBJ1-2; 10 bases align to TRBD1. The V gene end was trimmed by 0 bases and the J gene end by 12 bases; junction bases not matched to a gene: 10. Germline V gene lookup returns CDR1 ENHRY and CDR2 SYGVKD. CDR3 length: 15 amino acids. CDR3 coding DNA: TGTGCCATCAGTGAGTCTTCGGGACAGGGGAACCAAAACACCTTC. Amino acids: CAISESSGQGNQNTF.

The CDR3 protein is CASQMPKNIQYF. The CDR3 DNA sequence: TGTGCCAGCCAGATGCCCAAAAACATTCAGTACTTC. V usage is TRBV12-3 or TRBV12-4 and J usage is TRBJ2-4; D not certain. The CDR3 is 12 residues long. V lost 8 bases and J lost 2, with 7 bases in between.